This T cell receptor beta chain appears in the sequencing data of a study of T cell repertoires in cytomegalovirus infection. About the study: Signatures in public TCR beta sequences pointed to both CMV infection and matching HLA type.

Study-wide points: The ex vivo response showed dominance by HLA-C-restricted CMV-specific TCR beta clonotypes. Summed frequency of shared TCR beta families picked out CMV carriers who also had the relevant HLA.

The germline V gene has CDR1 MDHEN and CDR2 SYDVKM. CDR3 size: 17 residues. V was pared by 1 base and J by 3 bases, with 8 bases of the junction left unmatched. The table lists this clonotype with many counts. Its target is unknown. A single record per CDR3 protein comes from TCRdb applying MiXCR to the reads. The sample has about 260,000 distinct CDR3 sequences, around 9% seen once. Sequenced input: PBMCs. The chain is built from TRBV28 and TRBJ1-5, with 8 bases matching TRBD1. This clonotype originated in a human donor in good health (CMV status not recorded). Some clones in this sample may be carry-over from other donors' samples. CDR3 region: CASSLSFQGADNQPQHF. The CDR3 DNA follows: TGTGCCAGCAGTTTATCGTTCCAGGGGGCCGACAATCAGCCCCAGCATTTT.